A single sample is the source of the 16 T cell receptor delta chains below, sequenced in a study of gamma-delta T cells after stem cell transplantation. TCRdb re-called the RT-PCR reads with CATT. The table lists several hundred delta-chain clones, around 5% of them singletons. Specimen: gamma-delta T cells. The receptors originated from a human donor. It is not recorded whose cells these are; they may come from a transplant donor.

On this clone: The TCRdb protein comes from a much larger clone and disagrees with this DNA's translation at residue 6, likely due to a read error; the protein given here is derived from the DNA. The chain has TRDV1 and TRDJ1; D is perhaps TRDD3 (8 bases). Germline loops: CDR1 TSWWSYY, CDR2 QGS. V lost 3 bases and J 0 bases, leaving 29 bases between the germline ends. There are 21 residues in the CDR3. CDR3: CALGDFPFLTLLGVNTDKLIF. The CDR3 DNA reads TGTGCTCTTGGGGATTTTCCCTTCCTCACCCTACTGGGGGTCAACACCGATAAACTCATCTTT.

This clone was observed many times. This likely came from a read error, as a far larger clone is one base away. The chain joins TRDV1 to TRDJ1, with D perhaps matching TRDD2 (8 bases). V was trimmed by 3 bases and J by 0 bases, leaving 47 bases between them. CDR3 size: 27 residues. CDR1 is TSWWSYY and CDR2 is QGS in the germline V gene. The CDR3 DNA sequence: TGTGCTCTTGGGGAGCCTCAACCGGTCTTCCTACGGTTGTACTGGGGACATGCGGGGGGGTACACCGATAAACTCATCTTT. Translation gives CALGEPQPVFLRLYWGHAGGYTDKLIF.

For this clone: TCRdb shows a much larger clone's protein in place of this DNA's translation, and the two differ at residue 12, likely through a read error; the protein shown is translated from the DNA. The chain uses TRDV2 and TRDJ1; TRDD3 matches at 9 bases. Per germline, CDR1 GEAIGNYY and CDR2 EKD. The CDR3 loop spans 19 amino acids. The V and J ends lost 4 bases and 1 base, in that order; junction bases with no gene match: 18. The DNA for the CDR3 is TGTGCCTGTGAGACCCTTGGGGAGCTGGGGGATGGGGTCACCGATAAACTCATCTTT. It is translated as CACETLGELGDGVTDKLIF.

On this clone: The junction departs from the called germline gene at one end, perhaps through a read error. The J gene is TRDJ1, the V gene TRDV2, with 7 bases matching TRDD3. Germline V gives CDR1 GEAIGNYY, CDR2 EKD. The CDR3 runs 16 residues. The CDR3 coding sequence is TGTGCCCGTGACCCTCTGGGGGTCTTGTACACCGATAAACTCATCTTT. It codes for CARDPLGVLYTDKLIF.

As to this clone: This DNA's translation and the protein TCRdb lists, from a much larger clone, do not match at residue 16, likely due to a read error; the protein shown is translated from the DNA. The J gene is TRDJ1, the V gene TRDV1; D might be TRDD3 (9 bases). Germline values: CDR1 TSWWSYY, CDR2 QGS. V lost 0 bases to trimming and J lost 4 bases, with 39 bases between them. This CDR3 has 24 residues. CDR3 nucleotides: TGTGCTCTTGGGGAACTTTCCCATGGCCTTCCTATATGGGGGATAATCTTTATAGGCGATAAACTCATCTTT. It codes for CALGELSHGLPIWGIIFIGDKLIF.

In this sample, this clone turned up a few times. A far larger clone is one nucleotide away, so this likely arose from a read error. At the DNA level, this CDR3 is encoded by other sequences in the same sample as well. The chain has TRDV1 and TRDJ1, with TRDD3 matching over 8 bases. This CDR3 contains 24 residues. Germline V gene sequence: CDR1 TSWWSYY, CDR2 QGS. The CDR3 protein is CALGESRVLRLTFGYWGYTDKLIF. DNA of the CDR3: TGTGCCCTTGGGGAATCGCGGGTCCTACGTCTTACGTTTGGGTACTGGGGGTACACCGATAAACTCATCTTT.

This clone appeared a few times. The TCRdb record carries a much larger clone's protein, which differs from this DNA's translation at residue 14; a read error is the likely cause, and the protein listed here is the DNA translation. V and J are TRDV1 and TRDJ1; 8 positions match TRDD2. This CDR3 has 24 residues. The V segment lost 0 bases and the J segment 4 bases; nucleotides outside the gene matches: 31. The germline V gene encodes CDR1 TSWWSYY and CDR2 QGS. CDR3 bases: TGTGCTCTTGGGGAACTTTCCCATGGCCTTCCTATATGGTGGATAGTCTTTATAGGCGATAAACTCATCTTT. Encoded protein: CALGELSHGLPIWWIVFIGDKLIF.

This clone is medium-sized within its sample. One base separates it from a far larger clone, so it is likely a read error. The rearrangement uses TRDV3 and TRDJ1; no clear D. This CDR3 is built from 16 residues. CDR1 is TVYSNPD, CDR2 GDNSRS, per germline (reference sequence). Trimming took 2 bases from V and 0 from J, leaving 19 bases between them. In DNA, the CDR3 is TGTGCCTTTTTGAGCAAGTGGGCTCAGTACACCGATAAACTCATCTTT. It translates to CAFLSKWAQYTDKLIF. Drawing the rest from reference TRDV3 and TRDJ1, the complete variable domain is CDKVTQSSPDQTVASGSEVVLLCTYDTVYSNPDLFWYRIRPDYSFQFVFYGDNSRSEGADFTQGRFSVKHILTQKAFHLVISPVRTEDSATYYCAFLSKWAQYTDKLIFGKGTRVTVEP.

In the case of this clone: A read error likely explains why the TCRdb protein, taken from a much larger clone, differs from this DNA's translation at residue 3; the protein shown is translated from the DNA. This chain links TRDV3 with TRDJ1; 12 bases agree with TRDD3. Germline CDR1 reads TVYSNPD; CDR2 reads GDNSRS (reference sequence). CDR3 length equals 19 residues. With 5 bases clipped from V and 0 bases from J, the junction kept 19 bases outside the gene matches. CDR3 in amino acids: CAPEPYPGGYGPYTDKLIF. In DNA, the CDR3 is TGTGCCCCTGAACCCTACCCTGGGGGATACGGCCCGTACACCGATAAACTCATCTTT. The full variable domain, completed using reference TRDV3 and TRDJ1, is CDKVTQSSPDQTVASGSEVVLLCTYDTVYSNPDLFWYRIRPDYSFQFVFYGDNSRSEGADFTQGRFSVKHILTQKAFHLVISPVRTEDSATYYCAPEPYPGGYGPYTDKLIFGKGTRVTVEP.

Only a few counts were recorded for this clone. The TCRdb protein comes from a much larger clone and disagrees with this DNA's translation at residue 14, likely due to a read error; the protein given here is derived from the DNA. The J gene is TRDJ1, the V gene TRDV2, with 10 bases identical to TRDD3. CDR1 and CDR2 from the germline V gene are GEAIGNYY and EKD. With 4 bases clipped from V and 3 bases from J, the junction kept 19 bases outside the gene matches. The CDR3 sequence is 19 residues long. CDR3 protein: CACETLGELGDRVADKLIF. The CDR3 DNA sequence: TGTGCCTGTGAGACCCTTGGGGAGCTGGGGGATAGGGTCGCCGATAAACTCATCTTT.

This clone has a handful of counts. The TCRdb record carries a much larger clone's protein, which differs from this DNA's translation at residue 7; a read error is the likely cause, and the protein listed here is the DNA translation. The chain links TRDV2 to TRDJ1, with D unclear. CDR3 length equals 15 residues. Per germline, CDR1 GEAIGNYY and CDR2 EKD. V was trimmed by 3 bases and J by 4 bases, leaving 17 bases between them. The CDR3: CACDSLQGRGDKLIF. In nucleotides, the CDR3 is TGTGCCTGTGACTCGCTACAGGGAAGGGGCGATAAACTCATCTTT.

On this clone itself: Since a far larger clone is one base different, this is likely a read error. The same CDR3 also results from other DNA sequences found in this sample. The rearrangement links TRDV2 to TRDJ1; 7 nucleotides line up with TRDD3. Germline V gene sequence: CDR1 GEAIGNYY, CDR2 EKD. The CDR3 sequence is 16 residues long. CDR3 sequence reads: CACDTAGGPYTDKLIF. CDR3 coding DNA: TGTGCTTGTGACACCGCTGGGGGCCCTTACACCGATAAACTCATCTTT.

A single count supports this clone. It differs at one base from a far larger clone, so likely a read error. The same CDR3 arises from other DNA sequences in this sample as well. The CDR3 region has the DNA TGTGCTCTTGGGGAACTATATCCCTCCCTTCTTCTTTTGGGGATACGCGTGGGTTTCACCGATAAACTCATCTTT. This gives the protein CALGELYPSLLLLGIRVGFTDKLIF. This rearrangement joins TRDV1 to TRDJ1; TRDD3 agrees at 9 bases. The V gene end was trimmed by 0 bases and the J gene end by 1 base; junction bases not matched to a gene: 30. Germline loops: CDR1 TSWWSYY, CDR2 QGS. This CDR3 is built from 25 residues.

The chain couples TRDV2 to TRDJ1; 8 bases match TRDD3. Trimming at V came to 1 base and at J to 1 base, leaving 19 bases not matched to a gene. The CDR3 consists of 20 residues. The germline V gene has CDR1 GEAIGNYY and CDR2 EKD. The CDR3 is CACDTLIPMEWGMRTDKLIF. The CDR3 DNA is TGTGCCTGTGACACGCTTATCCCGATGGAGTGGGGGATGCGCACCGATAAACTCATCTTT.

Notes on this clone: A read error likely explains why the TCRdb protein, taken from a much larger clone, differs from this DNA's translation at residue 7; the protein shown is translated from the DNA. This sample also contains other DNA sequences that code for the same CDR3. The chain has TRDV2 and TRDJ1; tentatively, D is TRDD3 (5 bases). With 1 base removed from V and 0 bases from J, the gap between germline ends came to 14 bases. The germline gives CDR1 GEAIGNYY, CDR2 EKD. The CDR3 contains 16 residues. The CDR3 DNA sequence: TGTGCCTGTGACACGGCTTGGGGCCCTTACACCGATAAACTCATCTTT. It codes for CACDTAWGPYTDKLIF.

This clone came up a few times. The mismatch at residues 10 and 12 between this DNA's translation and the TCRdb protein of a much larger clone likely reflects a read error; the protein shown is translated from the DNA. This rearrangement joins TRDV3 to TRDJ1, with unresolved D. The CDR3 is made up of 16 amino acids. From germline, CDR1 is TVYSNPD and CDR2 GDNSRS (reference sequence). CDR3 in amino acids: CAFLGKWAQHTGKLIF. The CDR3 region has the DNA TGTGCCTTTTTGGGCAAGTGGGCTCAGCACACCGGTAAACTCATCTTT.